This T cell receptor (beta chain) was sequenced in a study of cytomegalovirus exposure and HLA in healthy donors. The overall study: Most genotyped donors, approximately 77% of 398, had Caucasian-associated genetic ancestry.

Turning to this clone: Its antigen is currently unknown.

The junction had 10 bases not matched to a gene; V was cut back by 6 bases and J by 7 bases. The CDR3 loop spans 15 amino acids. Germline CDR1 reads ENHRY; CDR2 reads SYGVKD. Study results and limitations: TRBV6-2, TRBV6-3 and some other V segments were excluded as indistinguishable. The records held CMV serostatus as the only immune exposure information.

PCR primers comprised 60 Vbeta and 13 Jbeta primers. The data were produced by immunoSEQ multiplex PCR, yet TCRdb's version contains in-frame clones alone and is incomplete. The sample lists 100,000 or so clones; 65% to 90% were seen once. J is TRBJ2-1 and V is TRBV10-3; TRBD2 matches at 9 bases. The sequencing input was PBMCs. The TCR comes from a young man in good health and CMV-seropositive. As DNA, the CDR3 is TGTGCCATCAGAGTGGCGGGGGGGCAGGGGAATGAGCAGTTCTTC. This gives the protein CAIRVAGGQGNEQFF.